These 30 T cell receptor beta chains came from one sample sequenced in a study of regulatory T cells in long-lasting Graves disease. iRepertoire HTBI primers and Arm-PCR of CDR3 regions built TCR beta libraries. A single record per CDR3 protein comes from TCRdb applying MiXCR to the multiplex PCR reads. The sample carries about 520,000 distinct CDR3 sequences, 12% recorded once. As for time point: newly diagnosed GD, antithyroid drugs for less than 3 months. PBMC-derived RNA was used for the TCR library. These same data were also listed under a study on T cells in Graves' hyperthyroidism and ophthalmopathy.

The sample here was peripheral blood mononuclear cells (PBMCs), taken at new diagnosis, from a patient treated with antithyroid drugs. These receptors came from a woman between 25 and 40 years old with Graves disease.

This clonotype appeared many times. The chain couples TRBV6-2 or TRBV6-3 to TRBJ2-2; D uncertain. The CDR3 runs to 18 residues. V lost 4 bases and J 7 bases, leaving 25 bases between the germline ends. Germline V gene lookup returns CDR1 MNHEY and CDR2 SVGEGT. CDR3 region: CASSFDGPLIGYLGELFF. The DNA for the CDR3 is TGTGCCAGCAGTTTCGACGGGCCCCTCATAGGGTATCTCGGGGAGCTGTTTTTT.

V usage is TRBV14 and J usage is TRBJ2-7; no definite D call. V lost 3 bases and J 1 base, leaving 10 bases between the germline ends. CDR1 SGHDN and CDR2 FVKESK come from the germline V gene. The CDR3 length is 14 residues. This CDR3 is CASSQGFQSYEQYF. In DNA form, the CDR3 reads TGTGCCAGCAGCCAGGGGTTCCAATCCTACGAGCAGTACTTC.

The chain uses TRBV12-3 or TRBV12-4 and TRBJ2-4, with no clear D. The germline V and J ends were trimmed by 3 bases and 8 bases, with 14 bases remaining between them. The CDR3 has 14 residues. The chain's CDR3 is CASSLRKGLDIQYF. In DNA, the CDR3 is TGTGCCAGCAGTTTGCGAAAGGGTCTAGACATTCAGTACTTC.

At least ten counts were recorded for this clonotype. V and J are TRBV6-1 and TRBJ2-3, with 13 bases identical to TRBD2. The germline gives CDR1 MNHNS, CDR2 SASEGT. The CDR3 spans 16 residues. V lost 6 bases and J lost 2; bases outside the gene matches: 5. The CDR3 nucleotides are TGTGCCAGCAGGCCTACTAGCGGGAGGGCCACAGATACGCAGTATTTT. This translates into CASRPTSGRATDTQYF.

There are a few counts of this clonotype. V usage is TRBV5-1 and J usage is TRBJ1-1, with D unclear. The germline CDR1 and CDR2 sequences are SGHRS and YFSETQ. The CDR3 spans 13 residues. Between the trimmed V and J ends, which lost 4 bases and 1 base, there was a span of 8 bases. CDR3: CASSPTQNTEAFF. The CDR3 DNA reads TGCGCCAGCAGCCCGACCCAGAACACTGAAGCTTTCTTT.

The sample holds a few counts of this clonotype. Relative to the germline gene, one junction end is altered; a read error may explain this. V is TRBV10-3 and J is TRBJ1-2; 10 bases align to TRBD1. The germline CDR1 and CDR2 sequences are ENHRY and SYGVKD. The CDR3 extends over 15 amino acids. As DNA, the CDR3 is TGTGCCATCAGAGACTCCGGGACAGGGGCCGGTGGCCACACCTTC. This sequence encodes CAIRDSGTGAGGHTF.

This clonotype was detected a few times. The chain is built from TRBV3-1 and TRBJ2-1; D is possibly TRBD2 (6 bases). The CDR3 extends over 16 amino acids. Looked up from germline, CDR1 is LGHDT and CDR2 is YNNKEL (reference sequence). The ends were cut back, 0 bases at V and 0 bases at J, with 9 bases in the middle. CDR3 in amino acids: CASSQEGGISYNEQFF. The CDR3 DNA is TGTGCCAGCAGCCAAGAGGGGGGAATCTCCTACAATGAGCAGTTCTTC.

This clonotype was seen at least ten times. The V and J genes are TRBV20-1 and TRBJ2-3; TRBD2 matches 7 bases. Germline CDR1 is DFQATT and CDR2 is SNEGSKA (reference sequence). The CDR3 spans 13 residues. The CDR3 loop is CAKAGSSTDTQYF. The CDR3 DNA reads TGCGCTAAAGCGGGATCTAGCACAGATACGCAGTATTTT.

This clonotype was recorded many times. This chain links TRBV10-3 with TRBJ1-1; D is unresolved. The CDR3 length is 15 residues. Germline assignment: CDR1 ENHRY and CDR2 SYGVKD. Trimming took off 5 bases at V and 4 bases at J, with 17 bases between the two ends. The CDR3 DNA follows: TGTGCCATCAGTTCCCGACTTGGGGAGAGCACTGAAGCTTTCTTT. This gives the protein CAISSRLGESTEAFF.

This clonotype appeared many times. The CDR3 region has the DNA TGTGCCAGCGGTACTAGCACGCGGGGCGAGACCCAGTACTTC. This codes for CASGTSTRGETQYF. The chain joins TRBV18 to TRBJ2-5; D might be TRBD2 (6 bases). Trimming shortened V by 8 bases and J by 5 bases, and 18 bases separated the two germline ends. The V gene's germline CDR1 is KGHSH and CDR2 LQKENI. The CDR3 totals 14 residues.

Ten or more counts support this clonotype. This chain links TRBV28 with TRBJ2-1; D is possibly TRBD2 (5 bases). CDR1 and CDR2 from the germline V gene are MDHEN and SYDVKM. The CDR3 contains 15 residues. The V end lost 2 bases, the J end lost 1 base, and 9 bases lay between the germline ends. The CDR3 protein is CASSLTGSSYNEQFF. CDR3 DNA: TGTGCCAGCAGTTTAACGGGAAGTTCCTACAATGAGCAGTTCTTC.

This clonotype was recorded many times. The CDR3 DNA reads TGTGCCAGCAGCTCGCAACGGGCGAATGAGCAGTTCTTC. This gives the protein CASSSQRANEQFF. The chain uses TRBV7-2 and TRBJ2-1; D unclear. The CDR3 length is 13 residues. The V end was cut by 4 bases, the J end by 7 bases, with 11 bases between. Germline loops: CDR1 SGHTA, CDR2 FQGNSA.

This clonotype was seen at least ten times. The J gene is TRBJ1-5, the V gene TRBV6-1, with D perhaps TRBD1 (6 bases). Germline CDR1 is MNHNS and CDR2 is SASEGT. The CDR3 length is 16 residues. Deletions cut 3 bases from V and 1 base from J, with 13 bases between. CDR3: CASSDRQGLSNQPQHF. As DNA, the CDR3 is TGTGCCAGCAGTGATAGGCAGGGGCTCAGCAATCAGCCCCAGCATTTT.

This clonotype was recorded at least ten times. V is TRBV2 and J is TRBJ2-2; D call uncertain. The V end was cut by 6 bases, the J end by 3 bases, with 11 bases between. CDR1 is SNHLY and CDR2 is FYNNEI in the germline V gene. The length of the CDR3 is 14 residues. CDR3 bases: TGTGCCAGCAGACAAGTGACGGACACCGGGGAGCTGTTTTTT. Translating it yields CASRQVTDTGELFF.

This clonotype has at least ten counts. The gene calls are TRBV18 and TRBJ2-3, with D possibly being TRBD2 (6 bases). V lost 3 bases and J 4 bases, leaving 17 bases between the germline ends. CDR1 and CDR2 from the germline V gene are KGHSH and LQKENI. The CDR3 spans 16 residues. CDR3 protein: CASSPPAAGWSDTQYF. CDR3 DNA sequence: TGTGCCAGCTCACCTCCCGCAGCGGGCTGGTCAGATACGCAGTATTTT.

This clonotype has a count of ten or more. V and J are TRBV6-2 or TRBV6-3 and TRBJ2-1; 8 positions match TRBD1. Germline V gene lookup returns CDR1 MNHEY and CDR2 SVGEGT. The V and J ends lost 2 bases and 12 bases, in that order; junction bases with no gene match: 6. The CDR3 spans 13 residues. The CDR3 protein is CASSYPDRGAQFF. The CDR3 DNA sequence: TGTGCCAGCAGTTACCCCGACAGGGGCGCGCAGTTCTTC.

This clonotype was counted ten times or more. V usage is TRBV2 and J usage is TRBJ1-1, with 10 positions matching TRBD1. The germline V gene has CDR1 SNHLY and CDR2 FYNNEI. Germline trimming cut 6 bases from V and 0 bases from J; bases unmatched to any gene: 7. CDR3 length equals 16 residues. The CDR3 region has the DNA TGTGCCAGCAGACCACGCGGGACAGGGGTGAACACTGAAGCTTTCTTT. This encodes CASRPRGTGVNTEAFF.

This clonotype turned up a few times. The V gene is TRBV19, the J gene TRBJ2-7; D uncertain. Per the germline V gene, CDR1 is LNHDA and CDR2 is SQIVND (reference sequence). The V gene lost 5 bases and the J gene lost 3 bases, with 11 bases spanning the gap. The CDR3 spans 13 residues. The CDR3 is CASSAGSFYEQYF. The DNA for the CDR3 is TGTGCCAGTAGTGCCGGGTCCTTCTACGAGCAGTACTTC.

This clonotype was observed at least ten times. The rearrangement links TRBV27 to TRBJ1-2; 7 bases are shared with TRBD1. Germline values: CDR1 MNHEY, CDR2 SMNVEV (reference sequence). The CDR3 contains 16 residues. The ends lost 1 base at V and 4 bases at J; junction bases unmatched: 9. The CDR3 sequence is CASSLYRDGTAYGYTF. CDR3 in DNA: TGTGCCAGCAGTTTATATAGGGACGGGACAGCCTATGGCTACACCTTC.

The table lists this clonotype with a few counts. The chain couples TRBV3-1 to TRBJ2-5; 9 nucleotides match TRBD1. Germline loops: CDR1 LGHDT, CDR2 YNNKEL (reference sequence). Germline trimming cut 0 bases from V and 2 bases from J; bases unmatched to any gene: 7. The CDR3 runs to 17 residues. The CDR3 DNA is TGTGCCAGCAGCCAAGATCTCGGGGACAGGGTGCAAGAGACCCAGTACTTC. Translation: CASSQDLGDRVQETQYF.

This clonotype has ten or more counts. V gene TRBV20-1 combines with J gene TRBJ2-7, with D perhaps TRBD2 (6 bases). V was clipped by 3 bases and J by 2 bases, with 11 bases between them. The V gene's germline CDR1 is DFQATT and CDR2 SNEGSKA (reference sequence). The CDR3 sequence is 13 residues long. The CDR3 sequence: CSASRRGAYEQYF. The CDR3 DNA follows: TGCAGTGCTAGCCGGCGGGGAGCCTACGAGCAGTACTTC.

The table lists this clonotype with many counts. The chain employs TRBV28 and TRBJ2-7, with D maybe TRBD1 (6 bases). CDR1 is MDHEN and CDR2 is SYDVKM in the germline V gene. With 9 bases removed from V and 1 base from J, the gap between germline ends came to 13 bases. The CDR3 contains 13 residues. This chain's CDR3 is CASTGSLSYEQYF. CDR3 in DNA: TGTGCCAGTACAGGGAGTCTATCCTACGAGCAGTACTTC.

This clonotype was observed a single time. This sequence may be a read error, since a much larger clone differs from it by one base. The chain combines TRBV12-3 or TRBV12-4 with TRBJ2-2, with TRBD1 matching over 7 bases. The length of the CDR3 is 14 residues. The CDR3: CASSQYRGTEELFF. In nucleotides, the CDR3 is TGTGCCAGCAGCCAATACAGGGGCACCGAGGAGCTGTTTTTT.

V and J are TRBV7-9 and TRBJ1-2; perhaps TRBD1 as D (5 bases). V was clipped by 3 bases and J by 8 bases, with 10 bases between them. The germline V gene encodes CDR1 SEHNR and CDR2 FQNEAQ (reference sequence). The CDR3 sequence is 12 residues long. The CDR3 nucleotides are TGTGCCAGCAGCTTTCAGGGTAGAGGCTACACCTTC. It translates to CASSFQGRGYTF.

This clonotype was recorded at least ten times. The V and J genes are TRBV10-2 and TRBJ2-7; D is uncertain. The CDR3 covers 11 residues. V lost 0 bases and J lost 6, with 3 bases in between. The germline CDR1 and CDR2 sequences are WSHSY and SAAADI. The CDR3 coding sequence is TGCGCCAGCAGTGAGTCGAGCGAGCAGTACTTC. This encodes CASSESSEQYF.

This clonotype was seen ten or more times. The CDR3 here is CASSRSSGYNEQFF. The CDR3 region has the DNA TGTGCCAGTTCTCGGTCTAGCGGCTACAATGAGCAGTTCTTC. The chain has TRBV2 and TRBJ2-1; TRBD2 aligns across 7 bases. V gave up 9 bases and J gave up 3 bases; unmatched junction bases: 8. Per germline, CDR1 SNHLY and CDR2 FYNNEI. CDR3 size: 14 residues.

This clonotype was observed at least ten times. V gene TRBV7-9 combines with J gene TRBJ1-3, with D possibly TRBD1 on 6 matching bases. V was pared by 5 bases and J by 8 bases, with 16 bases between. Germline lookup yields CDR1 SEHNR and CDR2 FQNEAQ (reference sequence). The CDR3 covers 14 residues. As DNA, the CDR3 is TGTGCCAGCAGCACCACGGACAGCTGGGACACCATATATTTT. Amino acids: CASSTTDSWDTIYF.

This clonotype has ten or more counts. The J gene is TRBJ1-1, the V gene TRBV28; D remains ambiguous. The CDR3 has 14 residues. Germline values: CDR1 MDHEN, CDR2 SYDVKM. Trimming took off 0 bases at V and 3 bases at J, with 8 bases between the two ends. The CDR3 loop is CASSLWLMDTEAFF. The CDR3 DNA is TGTGCCAGCAGTTTATGGTTGATGGACACTGAAGCTTTCTTT.

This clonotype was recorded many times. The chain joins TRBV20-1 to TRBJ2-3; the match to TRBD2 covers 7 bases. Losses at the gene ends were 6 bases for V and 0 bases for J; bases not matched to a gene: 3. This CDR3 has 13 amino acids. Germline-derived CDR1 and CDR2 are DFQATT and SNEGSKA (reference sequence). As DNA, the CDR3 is TGCAGTGCGTCTAGCGGCAGCACAGATACGCAGTATTTT. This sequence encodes CSASSGSTDTQYF.

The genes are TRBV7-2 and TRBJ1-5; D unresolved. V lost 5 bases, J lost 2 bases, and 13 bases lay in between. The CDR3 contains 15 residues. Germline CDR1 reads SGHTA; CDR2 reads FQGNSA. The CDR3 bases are TGTGCCAGCAGCCCGGGCGGGGAACGCAATCAGCCCCAGCATTTT. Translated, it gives CASSPGGERNQPQHF.